This T cell receptor (beta chain) was profiled in a study of blood T cells in healthy people across ages. Findings and caveats of the study: Roughly linear age-related decline in beta diversity appeared, significant by age 40. Investigators treated diversity estimates from one million T cells as underestimates. The long-lived group displayed more naive CD4+ cells, plus higher diversity, than the aged donors did.

The authors drew around 11 milliliters of peripheral blood from each donor. This clonotype was observed a handful of times. The antigen is undetermined. Germline loops: CDR1 MNHEY, CDR2 SMNVEV (reference sequence). The CDR3 sequence is 14 residues long. The V gene end was trimmed by 6 bases and the J gene end by 4 bases; junction bases not matched to a gene: 6. Alongside a J-beta primer mix, a sample-barcoded 5' primer served in a second PCR lasting about 7 to 11 cycles. TCRdb re-called the 5' RACE reads with MiXCR, one entry per CDR3 protein. This table holds approximately 1.5 million distinct CDR3 sequences, about 31% found once.

Sequenced input: blood. This TCR was recovered from a woman in her 30s in good health. The chain combines TRBV27 with TRBJ1-5; TRBD1 matches at 7 bases. The CDR3 reads CASSNRGGNQPQHF. CDR3 bases: TGTGCCAGCAGCAACAGGGGCGGGAATCAGCCCCAGCATTTT.